A selection of T cell receptor beta chains follows, all from one sample in a study of blood T cell repertoires in COVID-19. The protocol was immunoSEQ multiplex PCR, while the TCRdb copy is restricted to in-frame clones and leaves out a portion. The top ten hold approximately 1.2% of the sample, which has a few hundred thousand clones, roughly nine tenths seen once. Sequencing was performed on PBMCs or T cells enriched from blood (not recorded which). The receptors here all came from a human donor in a cohort exposed to, infected with or recovered from COVID-19 (not recorded which). The donor label of this sample is uncertain. The CDR3 runs from the conserved cysteine through the conserved F or W. The D gene is left open where the match is weak. The size of a clone is reported for some rows only, either as once, few or many, or as a class for expanded clones.

j_call cdr3_length d_call v_call clone_size cdr3_aa cdr3_nt
TRBJ1-3 13 . TRBV5-4 . CASSSRVGNTIYF TGTGCCAGCAGCAGCAGGGTTGGAAACACCATATATTTT
TRBJ2-3 17 TRBD2 TRBV24-1 once CATSDGVAGAATDTQYF TGTGCCACCAGTGATGGAGTAGCGGGGGCCGCCACAGATACGCAGTATTTT
TRBJ1-4 16 . TRBV7-2 . CASSFAVGATNEKLFF TGTGCCAGCAGCTTCGCAGTTGGAGCAACTAATGAAAAACTGTTTTTT
TRBJ2-1 16 . TRBV9 . CASSVGLAPTYNEQFF TGTGCCAGCAGCGTAGGTTTAGCGCCTACTTACAATGAGCAGTTCTTC
TRBJ1-1 13 . TRBV10-3 . CAIRVGGSTEAFF TGTGCCATCAGGGTCGGGGGGAGCACTGAAGCTTTCTTT
TRBJ1-1 14 . TRBV4-1 . CASSQDGGTGQAFF TGCGCCAGCAGCCAAGATGGCGGCACAGGGCAAGCTTTCTTT
TRBJ1-5 17 . TRBV19 . CASSILVTGLRGQPQHF TGTGCCAGTAGTATTCTCGTCACAGGGTTAAGGGGTCAGCCCCAGCATTTT
TRBJ2-5 15 TRBD1 TRBV5-6 once CASSLGGTGKETQYF TGTGCCAGCAGCTTGGGCGGGACAGGGAAAGAGACCCAGTACTTC
TRBJ1-1 19 TRBD1 TRBV29-1 . CSVEDSPGQGRRVNTEAFF TGCAGCGTTGAAGATTCTCCGGGACAGGGGAGGCGCGTGAACACTGAAGCTTTCTTT
TRBJ1-5 15 . TRBV12-5 . CASGLGGVGNQPQHF TGTGCTAGTGGTTTAGGAGGGGTAGGGAATCAGCCCCAGCATTTT
TRBJ1-2 15 . TRBV7-9 . CASTLRQKINYGYTF TGTGCCAGCACTTTGAGACAGAAAATTAACTATGGCTACACCTTC
TRBJ1-2 13 TRBD1 TRBV25-1 . CASSGTAPYGYTF TGTGCCAGCAGCGGGACAGCCCCCTATGGCTACACCTTC
TRBJ2-3 13 . TRBV3-1/TRBV3-2 once CASLGQYTDTQYF TGTGCCAGCTTAGGACAGTACACAGATACGCAGTATTTT
TRBJ1-1 14 . TRBV5-1 . CASSLTMAGTEAFF TGCGCCAGCAGCTTGACGATGGCGGGCACTGAAGCTTTCTTT
TRBJ2-1 17 TRBD2 TRBV2 . CASSPQKGLALSNEQFF TGTGCCAGCAGCCCCCAAAAGGGACTAGCGCTCTCTAATGAGCAGTTCTTC
TRBJ1-2 13 . TRBV3-1/TRBV3-2 . CASSQEDNYGYTF TGTGCCAGCAGCCAGGAGGATAACTATGGTTACACCTTC
TRBJ2-3 22 TRBD1 TRBV2 . CASSVGTGVILSGLDLTDTQYF TGTGCCAGCAGTGTGGGGACAGGGGTAATTTTAAGCGGTCTAGACCTCACAGATACGCAGTATTTT
TRBJ1-3 15 TRBD1 TRBV7-3 . CASSLTGAGGNTIYF TGTGCCAGCAGCCTTACAGGGGCAGGAGGAAACACCATATATTTT
TRBJ1-1 15 TRBD1 TRBV27 . CASGYQQGLNTEAFF TGTGCCAGCGGGTATCAACAGGGGCTGAACACTGAAGCTTTCTTT
TRBJ2-7 17 . TRBV5-4 . CASSLMGRPAFSYEQYF TGTGCCAGCAGCTTGATGGGCCGGCCGGCTTTCTCCTACGAGCAGTACTTC
TRBJ1-1 15 . TRBV7-6 . CASSLAPGVYTEAFF TGTGCCAGCAGCTTAGCTCCGGGGGTTTACACTGAAGCTTTCTTT
TRBJ1-3 14 TRBD1 TRBV27 . CASSPGQGRNTIYF TGTGCCAGCAGTCCGGGACAGGGAAGAAACACCATATATTTT
TRBJ1-6 14 . TRBV30 . CAWRESPQGSPLHF TGTGCCTGGAGAGAAAGTCCCCAGGGGTCACCCCTCCACTTT
TRBJ1-5 16 TRBD1 TRBV6-2/TRBV6-3 . CASSSPDRGSNQPQHF TGTGCCAGCAGCTCCCCGGACAGGGGTAGCAATCAGCCCCAGCATTTT
TRBJ2-2 12 . TRBV7-9 . CASSFYGGELFF TGTGCCAGCAGCTTTTACGGCGGGGAGCTGTTTTTT
TRBJ1-1 14 . TRBV7-9 . CASSLMELNTEAFF TGTGCCAGCAGCTTAATGGAGTTGAACACTGAAGCTTTCTTT
TRBJ1-3 16 TRBD1 TRBV7-8 . CASSPRQGAIGNTIYF TGTGCCAGCAGCCCCCGTCAGGGGGCAATTGGAAACACCATATATTTT
TRBJ1-6 17 . TRBV2 . CASSEDGPFSYNSPLHF TGTGCCAGCAGTGAAGACGGTCCCTTCTCCTATAATTCACCCCTCCACTTT
TRBJ2-5 14 . TRBV9 . CASSVGLNQETQYF TGTGCCAGCAGCGTCGGACTGAACCAAGAGACCCAGTACTTC
TRBJ1-5 15 . TRBV7-2 . CASSLHPALGGAQHF TGTGCCAGCAGCTTACATCCCGCTTTGGGTGGAGCCCAGCATTTT
TRBJ2-7 16 . TRBV4-1 . CASSQDGRAGLDEQYF TGCGCCAGCAGCCAAGATGGCCGGGCAGGGCTAGACGAGCAGTACTTC
TRBJ1-6 19 . TRBV18 . CASSPGSIPSMRTDSPLHF TGTGCCAGCTCACCGGGCTCGATCCCTTCGATGAGGACAGATTCACCCCTCCACTTT
TRBJ1-6 13 . TRBV5-6 . CASSPTDNSPLHF TGTGCCAGCAGCCCGACAGATAATTCACCCCTCCACTTT
TRBJ1-3 16 . TRBV6-1 . CASSEGEPGSGNTIYF TGTGCCAGCAGTGAAGGGGAGCCAGGCTCTGGAAACACCATATATTTT
TRBJ2-2 15 . TRBV5-4 . CASSGGQTNTGELFF TGTGCCAGCAGCGGTGGACAGACGAACACCGGGGAGCTGTTTTTT
TRBJ1-1 11 . TRBV27 . CASSSGGEAFF TGTGCCAGCAGTTCTGGAGGTGAAGCTTTCTTT
TRBJ1-1 13 . TRBV5-4 . CASSFRGPTEAFF TGTGCCAGCAGCTTCAGGGGACCCACTGAAGCTTTCTTT
TRBJ1-1 13 TRBD1 TRBV14 few CASSAGTGAEAFF TGTGCCAGCAGCGCCGGGACAGGGGCTGAAGCTTTCTTT
TRBJ2-4 14 . TRBV3-1/TRBV3-2 . CASSQAVAKNIQYF TGTGCCAGCAGCCAAGCAGTAGCCAAAAACATTCAGTACTTC
TRBJ1-2 16 . TRBV19 . CASSPPPDSPNYGYTF TGTGCCAGTAGTCCTCCCCCCGACAGTCCTAACTATGGCTACACCTTC
TRBJ2-7 17 TRBD2 TRBV10-3 . CAISRGTSGGLLDEQYF TGTGCCATCAGTCGTGGGACTAGCGGGGGGCTTCTTGACGAGCAGTACTTC
TRBJ2-5 11 . TRBV28 . CASLNLETQYF TGTGCCAGCCTAAATCTAGAGACCCAGTACTTC
TRBJ1-1 12 . TRBV29-1 . CSAAAGNTEAFF TGCAGCGCCGCTGCGGGGAACACTGAAGCTTTCTTT
TRBJ1-2 17 . TRBV4-3 . CASSQGVGQLLSYGYTF TGCGCCAGCAGCCAAGGGGTAGGACAGCTCCTCTCCTATGGCTACACCTTC
TRBJ2-3 13 . TRBV24-1 . CATSDPGADTQYF TGTGCCACCAGTGATCCGGGTGCAGATACGCAGTATTTT
TRBJ1-5 15 . TRBV10-3 . CAISAGPGYDQPQHF TGTGCCATCAGTGCGGGTCCGGGGTACGATCAGCCCCAGCATTTT
TRBJ1-2 14 . TRBV28 . CASSSPWQVYGYTF TGTGCCAGCAGTTCCCCCTGGCAGGTCTATGGCTACACCTTC
TRBJ1-6 14 TRBD1 TRBV19 . CASSTGQGRSPLHF TGTGCCAGTAGTACCGGACAGGGACGATCACCCCTCCACTTT
TRBJ2-2 16 TRBD2 TRBV5-4 . CASSQQLAGRNGELFF TGTGCCAGCAGCCAACAACTAGCGGGGCGCAACGGGGAGCTGTTTTTT
TRBJ2-3 14 . TRBV6-5 . CASRRGWGTDTQYF TGTGCCAGCAGGAGAGGCTGGGGCACAGATACGCAGTATTTT